This passage covers 5 T cell receptor beta chains from one sample sequenced in a study of CD8 T cells in Susac syndrome (dated by TCRdb to between 2017 and 2020). The receptor library was made with the immunoSEQ multiplex PCR assay. RNA was extracted using the RNeasy kit, and roughly 0.45 to 1 ug of the RNA was reverse transcribed with random hexamers. TCRdb trimmed public reads at Q25 via fastp, called clones via MiXCR and kept in-frame beta chains. A single entry per CDR3 protein holds the most common genes and DNA from its merged rows. For this sample the table gives around 220,000 distinct CDR3 sequences, of which around nine tenths were detected only once. In total, the top ten clones hold roughly 0.13% of the sample. Material for sequencing was CD8+ T cells from PBMCs. Every receptor here comes from a human donor with multiple sclerosis.

The chain combines TRBV30 with TRBJ1-3; TRBD1 agrees at 9 bases. The V and J ends lost 5 bases and 3 bases, in that order; junction bases with no gene match: 8. The CDR3 has 15 amino acids. Germline-derived CDR1 and CDR2 are GTSNPN and SVGIG (reference sequence). This chain's CDR3 is CAWDSQGAGGNTIYF. For the CDR3, the DNA is TGTGCCTGGGATTCACAGGGGGCAGGTGGAAACACCATATATTTT.

The rearrangement uses TRBV20-1 and TRBJ2-2; D is uncertain. Germline V CDR1 and CDR2: DFQATT, SNEGSKA (reference sequence). This CDR3 has 12 residues. With 2 bases removed from V and 6 bases from J, the gap between germline ends came to 7 bases. The CDR3 region has the DNA TGCAGTGCTAGAACACTATCCGGGGAGCTGTTTTTT. Its translation: CSARTLSGELFF.

V usage is TRBV27 and J usage is TRBJ1-5; D not certain. The germline V gene encodes CDR1 MNHEY and CDR2 SMNVEV (reference sequence). Deletions cut 0 bases from V and 7 bases from J, with 7 bases between. The CDR3 spans 13 residues. CDR3 sequence: CASSLSVEQPQHF. CDR3 nucleotide sequence: TGTGCCAGCAGTTTATCGGTCGAGCAGCCCCAGCATTTT.

The chain couples TRBV4-1 to TRBJ2-3; 7 nucleotides line up with TRBD2. The CDR3 extends over 17 amino acids. J was trimmed by 0 bases and V by 4 bases; bases with no gene match: 10. Germline-derived CDR1 and CDR2 are MGHRA and YSYEKL. The DNA of the CDR3 is TGCGCCAGCAGCCCGGCGAAGTGGCGGGAGAGCACAGATACGCAGTATTTT. The encoded protein is CASSPAKWRESTDTQYF.

The chain joins TRBV24-1 to TRBJ2-1; the match to TRBD2 covers 10 bases. After removal of 0 bases from V and 8 bases from J, the junction contained 3 bases not matched to a gene. Looked up from germline, CDR1 is KGHDR and CDR2 is SFDVKD. CDR3 length: 15 amino acids. DNA of the CDR3: TGTGCCACCAGTGATTTGAGCGGGGGGGGACATGAGCAGTTCTTC. Amino acids: CATSDLSGGGHEQFF.